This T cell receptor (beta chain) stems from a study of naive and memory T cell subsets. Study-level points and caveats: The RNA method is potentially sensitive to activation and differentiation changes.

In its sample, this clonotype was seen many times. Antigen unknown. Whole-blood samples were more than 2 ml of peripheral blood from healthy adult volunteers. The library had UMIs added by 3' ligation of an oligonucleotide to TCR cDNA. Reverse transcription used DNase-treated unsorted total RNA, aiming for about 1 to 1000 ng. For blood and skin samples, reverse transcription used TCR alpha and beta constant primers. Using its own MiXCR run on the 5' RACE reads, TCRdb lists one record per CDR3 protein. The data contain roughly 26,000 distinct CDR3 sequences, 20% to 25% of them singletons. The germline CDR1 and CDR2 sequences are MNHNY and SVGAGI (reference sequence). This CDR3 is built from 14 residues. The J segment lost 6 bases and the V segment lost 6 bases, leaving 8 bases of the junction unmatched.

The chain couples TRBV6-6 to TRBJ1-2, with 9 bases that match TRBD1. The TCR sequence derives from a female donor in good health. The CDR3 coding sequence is TGTGCCAGCAGGGATCCGGGACAGGGTGATGGCTACACCTTC. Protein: CASRDPGQGDGYTF.